The 6 T cell receptor beta chains below all came from one sample that was sequenced in a study of T-cell memory formation after mild COVID-19. From the 5' RACE reads, TCRdb called clonotypes with MiXCR, one entry per CDR3 protein. Of hundreds of thousands of distinct CDR3 sequences listed, roughly 18% are singletons. The specimen sequenced was PBMCs or a T cell subset sorted from them (not recorded which). These receptor sequences come from an adult woman who had mild COVID-19 (a few samples of this study predate the infection). Cell type and time point are not known.

The chain recombines TRBV5-6 with TRBJ2-7, with D maybe TRBD1 (6 bases). Germline CDR1 and CDR2: SGHDT and YYEEEE. Deletions cut 3 bases from V and 7 bases from J, with 17 bases between. The CDR3 is made up of 14 amino acids. The CDR3 DNA follows: TGTGCCAGCAGCTGGGGGCAGGGGAGTCGGGAGCAGTACTTC. It specifies CASSWGQGSREQYF.

This clonotype has more than one count but fewer than ten. The V call is TRBV6-5, the J call TRBJ2-1; 9 nucleotides line up with TRBD2. This CDR3 region has 15 residues. J was trimmed by 3 bases and V by 8 bases; bases with no gene match: 8. Germline V lookup: CDR1 MNHEY, CDR2 SVGAGI. CDR3 sequence: CASLPSGRNYNEQFF. In nucleotides, the CDR3 is TGTGCCAGCCTTCCGAGCGGGAGGAACTACAATGAGCAGTTCTTC.

This clonotype has ten or more counts. The V call is TRBV7-8, the J call TRBJ2-2, with 7 bases fitting TRBD2. With 5 bases clipped from V and 3 bases from J, the junction kept 6 bases outside the gene matches. The germline CDR1 and CDR2 sequences are SGHVS and FQNEAQ. This CDR3 is built from 15 residues. The CDR3 reads CASSKTGGYTGELFF. The CDR3 DNA reads TGTGCCAGCAGCAAAACGGGGGGATACACCGGGGAGCTGTTTTTT.

This clonotype was seen more than once but under ten times. This rearrangement joins TRBV7-8 to TRBJ2-7; TRBD1 matches at 7 bases. Looked up from germline, CDR1 is SGHVS and CDR2 is FQNEAQ. The CDR3 sequence is 14 residues long. J gave up 2 bases and V 4 bases, and 5 bases lay outside the gene matches. The CDR3 DNA sequence: TGTGCCAGCAGCTATCGGACAGGAACCTACGAGCAGTACTTC. Encoded protein: CASSYRTGTYEQYF.

This clonotype was seen only a few times. The V call is TRBV7-2, the J call TRBJ1-6, with D hard to call. The CDR3 consists of 13 residues. V was trimmed by 5 bases and J by 8 bases, leaving 10 bases between them. CDR1 and CDR2 from the germline V gene are SGHTA and FQGNSA. The CDR3 DNA sequence: TGTGCCAGCAGCCCCTACAAGGATTCACCCCTCCACTTT. Encoded protein: CASSPYKDSPLHF.

This clonotype was observed a handful of times. The DNA of the CDR3 is TGTGCCAGCAGTTTATTGGCGGCGGGGGACGAGCAGTACTTC. It specifies CASSLLAAGDEQYF. This chain links TRBV27 with TRBJ2-7; TRBD2 matches 7 bases. The V and J ends lost 1 base and 5 bases, in that order; junction bases with no gene match: 5. Germline assignment: CDR1 MNHEY and CDR2 SMNVEV (reference sequence). CDR3 length equals 14 residues.